This entry describes one T cell receptor (beta chain). Its antigen is currently unknown. The data were taken from a study of shared clonotypes between healthy human individuals. CDR1 and CDR2 from the germline V gene are MNHEY and SMNVEV (reference sequence). Trimming took 3 bases from V and 2 from J, leaving 11 bases between them. The CDR3 has 14 residues. Only in-frame clones appear in the TCRdb table, and some are missing; sequencing was by immunoSEQ multiplex PCR. Of about 100,000 clones in the sample, approximately 51% were seen once. Findings of the study overall: The expectation was that sequencing depth would affect clonotype sharing among donors.

The genes are TRBV27 and TRBJ2-7; D is perhaps TRBD2 (5 bases). Sequences were obtained from PBMCs. This sequence originates from a woman aged 40-49 years in good health. Some clones in this sample may be carry-over from other donors' samples. CDR3 sequence reads: CASSFRGTAYEQYF. The CDR3 nucleotides read TGTGCCAGCAGTTTTCGGGGTACGGCCTACGAGCAGTACTTC.